One T cell receptor beta chain is described in this entry. Repertoires were generated with immunoSEQ multiplex PCR, while TCRdb's copy carries only in-frame clones and drops some. This sample carries 150,000 to 200,000 clones, about 92% of them seen once, and the ten largest clones take over 0.8%. The sample comes from a study of T cell responses to AZD1222 COVID-19 vaccine. The CDR3 runs to 19 residues. After removal of 1 base from V and 5 bases from J, the junction contained 14 bases not matched to a gene. The germline gives CDR1 LGHNA, CDR2 YNFKEQ. V gene TRBV4-2 combines with J gene TRBJ2-3; 11 bases fit TRBD2. This sequence originates from an adult in good health. The sequencing here drew on peripheral blood, taken on day 0 of AZD1222 vaccination. CDR3 loop: CASSQVYRASGGRRDTQYF. CDR3 DNA: TGTGCCAGCAGCCAAGTTTATCGTGCTAGCGGGGGGAGGCGAGATACGCAGTATTTT.